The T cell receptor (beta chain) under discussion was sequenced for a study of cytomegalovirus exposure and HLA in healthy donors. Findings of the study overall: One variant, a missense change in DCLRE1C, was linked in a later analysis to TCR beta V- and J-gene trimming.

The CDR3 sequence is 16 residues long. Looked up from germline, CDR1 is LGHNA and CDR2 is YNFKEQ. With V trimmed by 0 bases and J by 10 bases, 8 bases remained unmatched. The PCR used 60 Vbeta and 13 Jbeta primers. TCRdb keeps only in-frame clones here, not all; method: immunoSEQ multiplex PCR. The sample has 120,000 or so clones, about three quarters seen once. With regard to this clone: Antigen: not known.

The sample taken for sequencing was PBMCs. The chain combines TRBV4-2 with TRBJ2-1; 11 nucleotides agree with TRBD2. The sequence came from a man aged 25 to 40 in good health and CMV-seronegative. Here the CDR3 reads CASSQEGTSGVWEQFF. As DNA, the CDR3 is TGTGCCAGCAGCCAAGAGGGGACTAGCGGTGTCTGGGAGCAGTTCTTC.